These 14 T cell receptor beta chains were sequenced from one sample in a study of blood T cell repertoires in COVID-19. TCRdb's copy holds only in-frame clones and misses some; the assay was immunoSEQ multiplex PCR. The sample records 130,000 to 150,000 clones, 80% to 85% being singletons. The source material was peripheral blood. These receptors were collected from a human donor in a cohort sampled during active COVID-19.

The CDR3 bases are TGCGCCAGCAGCCTCGACAGGGCGTCCCCAACAGATACGCAGTATTTT. The encoded protein is CASSLDRASPTDTQYF. J is TRBJ2-3 and V is TRBV5-1; 7 nucleotides line up with TRBD1. Germline lookup yields CDR1 SGHRS and CDR2 YFSETQ. The CDR3 has 16 residues. J lost 3 bases, V lost 4 bases, and 11 bases had no gene match.

The chain has TRBV10-2 and TRBJ1-3, with a weak D call TRBD1 (5 bases). Germline lookup yields CDR1 WSHSY and CDR2 SAAADI. This CDR3 has 14 residues. V lost 8 bases and J lost 4, with 15 bases in between. The CDR3 coding sequence is TGCGCCAGCCTTAAATCAGGGCTCGGAAACACCATATATTTT. Residues: CASLKSGLGNTIYF.

The chain carries TRBV10-3 and TRBJ1-2, with 7 bases lining up with TRBD1. The CDR3 sequence is 13 residues long. J lost 7 bases, V lost 6 bases, and 8 bases had no gene match. In germline, CDR1 is ENHRY, CDR2 SYGVKD. The DNA for the CDR3 is TGTGCCATCAGCCCTACAGGGGATCGTGGCTACACCTTC. It yields the protein CAISPTGDRGYTF.

Only one count was recorded for this clone. The chain carries TRBV6-5 and TRBJ1-2, with D possibly matching TRBD1 (5 bases). The germline gives CDR1 MNHEY, CDR2 SVGAGI. V lost 0 bases to trimming and J lost 3 bases, with 8 bases between them. CDR3 length equals 14 residues. The CDR3 DNA is TGTGCCAGCAGTTACTCTCAGGGTGACTATGGCTACACCTTC. Amino acids: CASSYSQGDYGYTF.

The V gene is TRBV18, the J gene TRBJ1-1; 7 bases are shared with TRBD1. Germline values: CDR1 KGHSH, CDR2 LQKENI. This CDR3 has 16 residues. Trimming took 2 bases from V and 1 from J; bases not matched to a gene: 7. CDR3 nucleotides: TGTGCCAGCTCACCAAACGCCGGGACAGCGAACACTGAAGCTTTCTTT. Protein sequence: CASSPNAGTANTEAFF. Supplemented by reference TRBV18 and TRBJ1-1, the full variable domain reads NAGVMQNPRHLVRRRGQEARLRCSPMKGHSHVYWYRQLPEEGLKFMVYLQKENIIDESGMPKERFSAEFPKEGPSILRIQQVVRGDSAAYFCASSPNAGTANTEAFFGQGTRLTVV.

The chain recombines TRBV15 with TRBJ1-2, with TRBD1 as a possible D gene (5 bases). Germline V gives CDR1 LNHNV, CDR2 YYDKDF (reference sequence). V shed 2 bases and J shed 1 base, with 8 bases lying between them. The CDR3 loop spans 14 amino acids. CDR3 nucleotide sequence: TGTGCCACCAGCAGAAGAGACAGTAACTATGGCTACACCTTC. Residues: CATSRRDSNYGYTF.

The V call is TRBV5-8, the J call TRBJ1-3, with a weak D call TRBD1 (5 bases). Looked up from germline, CDR1 is SGHTS and CDR2 is YDEGEE. This CDR3 has 15 residues. V was pared by 4 bases and J by 0 bases, with 11 bases between. The CDR3 bases are TGTGCCAGCAGCCGGGGACTTAGCTCTGGAAACACCATATATTTT. Translation gives CASSRGLSSGNTIYF.

V gene TRBV29-1 combines with J gene TRBJ1-1; weak D call: TRBD1 (5 bases). The V end lost 5 bases, the J end lost 5 bases, and 21 bases lay between the germline ends. CDR3 length equals 15 residues. CDR1 is SQVTM and CDR2 is ANQGSEA in the germline V gene. CDR3 sequence reads: CSVSSGGTGETEAFF. CDR3 sequence (DNA): TGCAGCGTTTCTTCTGGGGGGACCGGAGAAACTGAAGCTTTCTTT.

The V gene is TRBV5-5, the J gene TRBJ2-5, with D unresolved. The CDR3 has 14 amino acids. Germline values: CDR1 SGHKS, CDR2 YYEKEE (reference sequence). V lost 4 bases and J 0 bases, leaving 10 bases between the germline ends. The CDR3 loop reads CASSRGSYQETQYF. The CDR3 DNA follows: TGTGCCAGCAGCCGAGGCAGTTACCAAGAGACCCAGTACTTC. Full variable domain (remainder filled in from reference TRBV5-5 and TRBJ2-5): DAGVTQSPTHLIKTRGQQVTLRCSPISGHKSVSWYQQVLGQGPQFIFQYYEKEERGRGNFPDRFSARQFPNYSSELNVNALLLGDSALYLCASSRGSYQETQYFGPGTRLLVL.

The chain recombines TRBV18 with TRBJ1-4; D is unclear. Trimming pared 3 bases from V and 6 bases from J, leaving 8 bases between. This CDR3 is built from 13 residues. In germline, CDR1 is KGHSH, CDR2 LQKENI. DNA for the CDR3: TGTGCCAGCTCACCGGCGGTGGATGAAAAACTGTTTTTT. This translates into CASSPAVDEKLFF. Full variable domain (outside the CDR3, taken from reference TRBV18 and TRBJ1-4): NAGVMQNPRHLVRRRGQEARLRCSPMKGHSHVYWYRQLPEEGLKFMVYLQKENIIDESGMPKERFSAEFPKEGPSILRIQQVVRGDSAAYFCASSPAVDEKLFFGSGTQLSVL.

This chain uses TRBV3-1 (or the pseudogene TRBV3-2) with TRBJ1-1; possibly TRBD1 for D (6 bases). Trimming took off 1 base at V and 6 bases at J, with 9 bases between the two ends. Germline V gives CDR1 LGHDT, CDR2 YNNKEL (reference sequence). The CDR3 runs to 13 residues. Here the CDR3 reads CASSQATGSEAFF. The CDR3 coding sequence is TGTGCCAGCAGCCAAGCGACAGGCTCTGAAGCTTTCTTT.

CDR3 loop: CASSSQGTYEQYF. The CDR3 DNA is TGCGCCAGCAGCTCACAGGGCACCTACGAGCAGTACTTC. The J gene is TRBJ2-7, the V gene TRBV5-1, with D perhaps matching TRBD1 (6 bases). V was clipped by 3 bases and J by 2 bases, with 9 bases between them. CDR1 is SGHRS and CDR2 is YFSETQ in the germline V gene. The CDR3 loop spans 13 amino acids.

Concerning this clone: Other DNA sequences in this specimen translate into the identical CDR3. The chain couples TRBV19 to TRBJ1-5; 7 bases match TRBD1. CDR1 is LNHDA and CDR2 is SQIVND in the germline V gene (reference sequence). This CDR3 comprises 14 residues. After removal of 3 bases from V and 7 bases from J, the junction contained 6 bases not matched to a gene. As DNA, the CDR3 is TGTGCCAGTAGTATTGGAGGGGGCGGACAGCCCCAGCATTTT. Protein sequence: CASSIGGGGQPQHF.

The V and J genes are TRBV6-5 and TRBJ2-7, with D unclear. Germline V gives CDR1 MNHEY, CDR2 SVGAGI. V lost 5 bases to trimming and J lost 3 bases, with 11 bases between them. This CDR3 contains 13 residues. As DNA, the CDR3 is TGTGCCAGCAGTCCCCTCTCAGGCTACGAGCAGTACTTC. Its protein is CASSPLSGYEQYF.